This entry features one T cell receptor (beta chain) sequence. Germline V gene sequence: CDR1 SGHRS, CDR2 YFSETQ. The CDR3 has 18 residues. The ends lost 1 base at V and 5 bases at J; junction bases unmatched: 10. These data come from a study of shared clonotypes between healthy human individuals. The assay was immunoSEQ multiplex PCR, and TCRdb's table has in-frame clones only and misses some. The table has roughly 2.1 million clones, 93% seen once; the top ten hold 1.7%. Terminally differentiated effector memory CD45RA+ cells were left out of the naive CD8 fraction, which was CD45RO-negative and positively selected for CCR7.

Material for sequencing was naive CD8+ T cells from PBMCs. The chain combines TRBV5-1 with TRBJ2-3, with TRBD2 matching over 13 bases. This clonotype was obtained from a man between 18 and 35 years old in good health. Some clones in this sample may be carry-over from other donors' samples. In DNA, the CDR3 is TGCGCCAGCAGCTTGCGTGGGACTAGCGGGATAGGGGGAGATACGCAGTATTTT. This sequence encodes CASSLRGTSGIGGDTQYF.